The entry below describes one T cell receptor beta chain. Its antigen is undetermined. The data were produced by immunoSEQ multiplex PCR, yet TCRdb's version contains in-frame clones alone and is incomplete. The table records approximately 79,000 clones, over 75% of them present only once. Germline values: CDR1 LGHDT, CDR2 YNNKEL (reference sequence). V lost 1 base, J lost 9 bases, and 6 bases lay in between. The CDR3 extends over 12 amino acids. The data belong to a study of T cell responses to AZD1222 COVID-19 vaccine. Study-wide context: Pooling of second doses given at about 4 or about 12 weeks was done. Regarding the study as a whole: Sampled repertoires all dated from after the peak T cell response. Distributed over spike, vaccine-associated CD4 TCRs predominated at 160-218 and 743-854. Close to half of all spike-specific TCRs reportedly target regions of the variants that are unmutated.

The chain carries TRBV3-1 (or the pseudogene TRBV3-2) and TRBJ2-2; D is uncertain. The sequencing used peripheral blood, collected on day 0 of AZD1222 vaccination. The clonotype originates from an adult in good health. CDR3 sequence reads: CASSQVNRELFF. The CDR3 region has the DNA TGTGCCAGCAGCCAAGTAAACAGGGAGCTGTTTTTT.